The clone carrying this T cell receptor (beta chain) was observed a handful of times. Measured with immunoSEQ multiplex PCR; TCRdb has only the in-frame clones, and not every one. The sample yields about 170,000 clones, 85% to 90% seen once. Germline-derived CDR1 and CDR2 are SQVTM and ANQGSEA. This CDR3 has 13 residues. The data originate from a study of blood T cell repertoires in COVID-19. Overall study: Acute-phase and convalescent COVID-19 samples originated in the United States, Italy and Spain. Sample material is recorded as cDNA or gDNA derived from T cells, B-cell-depleted T cells, or PBMCs.

The TCR was taken from a man between 50 and 59 years old with active or convalescent COVID-19. Sequences were obtained from peripheral blood. The chain recombines TRBV29-1 with TRBJ1-1, with D unclear. This CDR3 is CLATQQPGTEAFF. The CDR3 bases are TGCTTGGCCACCCAACAGCCGGGGACTGAAGCTTTCTTT.